This TCR beta chain is drawn from a study of CD8 T cells in ankylosing spondylitis (dated by TCRdb to 2016 to 2017). Describing the broader study: The study profiled T cell receptor beta repertoires in healthy donors and ankylosing spondylitis patients to find disease-linked TCR variants. Peripheral blood was sampled, and synovial fluid was additionally collected from ankylosing spondylitis patients. The full study cohort was made up of about 25 ankylosing spondylitis patients and some 100 healthy donors.

This clonotype has a handful of counts. The target of this receptor is not known. No quality values exist for individual bases; no much larger clone is one base distant. For sequencing, an Illumina HiSeq 2500 was employed. TCR beta libraries were prepared by quantitative 5'-RACE with molecular barcodes. In the authors' own workflow: A new computational method, built on a probabilistic model of VDJ rearrangement, was used to identify disease-linked TCR variants. Clones were called with MiXCR by TCRdb after fastp trimmed the public reads at Q25, and only in-frame beta chains were retained. Each entry is one CDR3 protein sequence, shown with its most common DNA and genes. TCRdb's processing, not the study's, gives the V and J calls here. The sample includes about 700,000 distinct CDR3 sequences, with around 20% observed a single time. The top ten constitute around 20% of the sample. V gives up 1 base and J gives up 5 bases, and the segment between their germline ends measures 16 bases. Sequences SGHKS (CDR1) and YYEKEE (CDR2) are obtained from the germline V gene (reference sequence). The CDR3 goes from the cysteine to the phenylalanine over 15 residues. The retained sequence is limited to the CDR3, 45 bases, with the frame set at the first base.

Points the paper makes about the study in general: The disease-linked clones showed a CD8+ phenotype and occurred at relatively low frequencies in peripheral blood. A TCR beta motif made up of about eight highly homologous amino acid variants appeared to be characteristic of blood from ankylosing spondylitis patients. According to the report, matched synovial fluid samples from ankylosing spondylitis patients were significantly enriched for the disease-linked clones. Some motif variants had previously been reported in the synovial fluid and blood of reactive arthritis patients, which suggests shared mechanisms of disease initiation.

The clonotype was recovered from a male donor with ankylosing spondylitis. The material sequenced was blood, either unsorted or a sorted T cell fraction (not recorded which). The rearranged chain carries TRBV5-5 and TRBJ2-7; no confident D gene assignment can be made. Read as DNA, the sequence is TGTGCCAGCAGCTTGATTAGGGCCGCCTTGGACGAGCAGTACTTC. Translated, it reads CASSLIRAALDEQYF.